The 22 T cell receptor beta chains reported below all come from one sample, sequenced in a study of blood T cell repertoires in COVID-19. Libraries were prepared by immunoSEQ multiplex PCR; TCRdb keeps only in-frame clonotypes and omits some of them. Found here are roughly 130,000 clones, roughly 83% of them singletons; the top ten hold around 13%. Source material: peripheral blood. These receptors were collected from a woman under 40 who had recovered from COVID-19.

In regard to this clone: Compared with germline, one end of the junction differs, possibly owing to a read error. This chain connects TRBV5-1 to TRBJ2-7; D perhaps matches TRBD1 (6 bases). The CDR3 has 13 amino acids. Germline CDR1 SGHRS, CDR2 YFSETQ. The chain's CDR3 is CASGLQGNNEQYF. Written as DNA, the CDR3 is TGCGCCAGCGGCTTACAGGGTAATAACGAGCAGTACTTC. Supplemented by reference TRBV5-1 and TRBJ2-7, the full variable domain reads KAGVTQTPRYLIKTRGQQVTLSCSPISGHRSVSWYQQTPGQGLQFLFEYFSETQRNKGNFPGRFSGRQFSNSRSEMNVSTLELGDSALYLCASGLQGNNEQYFGPGTRLTVT.

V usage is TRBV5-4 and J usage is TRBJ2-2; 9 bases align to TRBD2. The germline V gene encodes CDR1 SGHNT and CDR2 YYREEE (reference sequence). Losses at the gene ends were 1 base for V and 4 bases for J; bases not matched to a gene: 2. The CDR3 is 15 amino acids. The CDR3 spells CASSLSGGPTGELFF. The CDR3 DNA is TGTGCCAGCAGCTTGAGCGGGGGGCCCACCGGGGAGCTGTTTTTT.

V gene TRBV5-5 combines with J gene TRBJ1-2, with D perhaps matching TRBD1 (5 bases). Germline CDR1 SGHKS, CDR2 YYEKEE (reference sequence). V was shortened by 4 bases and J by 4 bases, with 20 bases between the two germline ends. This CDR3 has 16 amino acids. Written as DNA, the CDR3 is TGTGCCAGCAGCATAAGACAGACCCCAGCTGGCTATGGCTACACCTTC. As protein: CASSIRQTPAGYGYTF.

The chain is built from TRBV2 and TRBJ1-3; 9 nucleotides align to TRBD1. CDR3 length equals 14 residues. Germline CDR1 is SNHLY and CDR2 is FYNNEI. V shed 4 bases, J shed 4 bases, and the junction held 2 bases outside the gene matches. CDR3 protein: CASSAGTGGNTIYF. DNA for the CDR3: TGTGCCAGCAGTGCCGGGACAGGGGGAAACACCATATATTTT.

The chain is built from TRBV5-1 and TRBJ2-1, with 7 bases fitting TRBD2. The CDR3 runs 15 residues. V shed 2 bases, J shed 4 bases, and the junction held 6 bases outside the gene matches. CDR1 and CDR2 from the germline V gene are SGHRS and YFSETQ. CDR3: CASSFVRESYNEQFF. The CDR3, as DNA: TGCGCCAGCAGCTTCGTGCGGGAGAGTTACAATGAGCAGTTCTTC. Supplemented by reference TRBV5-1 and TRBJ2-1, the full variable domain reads KAGVTQTPRYLIKTRGQQVTLSCSPISGHRSVSWYQQTPGQGLQFLFEYFSETQRNKGNFPGRFSGRQFSNSRSEMNVSTLELGDSALYLCASSFVRESYNEQFFGPGTRLTVL.

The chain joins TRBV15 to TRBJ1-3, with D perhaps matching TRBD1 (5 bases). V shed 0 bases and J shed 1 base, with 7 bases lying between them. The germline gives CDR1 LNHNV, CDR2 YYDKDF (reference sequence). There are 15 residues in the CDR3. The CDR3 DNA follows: TGTGCCACCAGCAGAGATCGGGGGTCTGGAAACACCATATATTTT. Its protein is CATSRDRGSGNTIYF.

This CDR3 reads CASSDSQGWNTEAFF. DNA of the CDR3: TGCGCCAGCAGTGACTCACAGGGGTGGAACACTGAAGCTTTCTTT. This sequence joins TRBV10-1 and TRBJ1-1; 7 bases align to TRBD1. V dropped 3 bases and J dropped 1; count of bases not matched to a gene: 5. The CDR3 runs to 15 residues. Germline assignment: CDR1 WNHNN and CDR2 SYGVQD (reference sequence).

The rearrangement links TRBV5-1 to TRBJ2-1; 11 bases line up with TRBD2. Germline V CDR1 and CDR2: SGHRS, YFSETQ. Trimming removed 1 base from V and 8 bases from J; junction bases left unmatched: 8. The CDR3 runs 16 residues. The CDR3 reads CASSLQTSGAAHEQFF. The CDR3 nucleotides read TGCGCCAGCAGCTTGCAGACTAGCGGGGCCGCCCATGAGCAGTTCTTC.

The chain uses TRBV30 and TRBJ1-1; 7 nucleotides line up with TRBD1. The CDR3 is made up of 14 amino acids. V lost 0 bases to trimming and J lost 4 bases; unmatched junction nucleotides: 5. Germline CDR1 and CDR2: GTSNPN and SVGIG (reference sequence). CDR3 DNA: TGTGCCTGGAGTGTAAGGGGGCCGGGCACTGAAGCTTTCTTT. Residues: CAWSVRGPGTEAFF. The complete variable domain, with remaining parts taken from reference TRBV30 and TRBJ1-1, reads SQTIHQWPATLVQPVGSPLSLECTVEGTSNPNLYWYRQAAGRGLQLLFYSVGIGQISSEVPQNLSASRPQDRQFILSSKKLLLSDSGFYLCAWSVRGPGTEAFFGQGTRLTVV.

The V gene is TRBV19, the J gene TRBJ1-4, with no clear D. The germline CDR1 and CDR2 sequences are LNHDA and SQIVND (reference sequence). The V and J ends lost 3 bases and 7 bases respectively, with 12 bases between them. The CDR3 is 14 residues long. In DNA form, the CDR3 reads TGTGCCAGTAGTATCGGGAATTACGGTGAAAAACTGTTTTTT. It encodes CASSIGNYGEKLFF. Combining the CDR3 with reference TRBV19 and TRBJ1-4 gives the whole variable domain DGGITQSPKYLFRKEGQNVTLSCEQNLNHDAMYWYRQDPGQGLRLIYYSQIVNDFQKGDIAEGYSVSREKKESFPLTVTSAQKNPTAFYLCASSIGNYGEKLFFGSGTQLSVL.

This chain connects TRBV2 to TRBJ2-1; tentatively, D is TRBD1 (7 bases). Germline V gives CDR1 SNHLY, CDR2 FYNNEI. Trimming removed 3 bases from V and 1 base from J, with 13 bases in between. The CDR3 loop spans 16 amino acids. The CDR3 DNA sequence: TGTGCCAGCAGTGACCACAGGGGAGGTTCCTACAATGAGCAGTTCTTC. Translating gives CASSDHRGGSYNEQFF.

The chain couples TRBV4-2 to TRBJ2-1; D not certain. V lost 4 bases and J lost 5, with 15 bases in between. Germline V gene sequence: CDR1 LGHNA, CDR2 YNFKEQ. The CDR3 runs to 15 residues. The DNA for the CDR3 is TGTGCCAGCAGCCTACTTAGTGGTCGTCACAATGAGCAGTTCTTC. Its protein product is CASSLLSGRHNEQFF.

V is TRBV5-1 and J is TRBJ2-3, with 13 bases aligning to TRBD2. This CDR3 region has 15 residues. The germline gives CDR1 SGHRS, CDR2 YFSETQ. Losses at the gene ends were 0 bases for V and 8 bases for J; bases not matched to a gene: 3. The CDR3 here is CASSLVGTSGVTQYF. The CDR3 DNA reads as TGCGCCAGCAGCTTGGTCGGGACTAGCGGGGTTACGCAGTATTTT.

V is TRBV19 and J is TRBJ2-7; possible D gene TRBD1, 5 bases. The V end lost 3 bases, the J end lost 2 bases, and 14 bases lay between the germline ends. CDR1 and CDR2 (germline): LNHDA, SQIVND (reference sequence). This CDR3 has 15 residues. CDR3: CASSITQGLTYEQYF. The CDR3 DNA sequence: TGTGCCAGTAGTATTACCCAGGGCTTAACCTACGAGCAGTACTTC.

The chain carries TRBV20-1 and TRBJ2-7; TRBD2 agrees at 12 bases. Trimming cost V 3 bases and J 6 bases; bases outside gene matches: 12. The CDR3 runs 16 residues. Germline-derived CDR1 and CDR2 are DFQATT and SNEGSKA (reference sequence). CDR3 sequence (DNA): TGCAGTGCTAGTAGGACTAGCGGGACAATCTACGTCGAGCAGTACTTC. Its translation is CSASRTSGTIYVEQYF.

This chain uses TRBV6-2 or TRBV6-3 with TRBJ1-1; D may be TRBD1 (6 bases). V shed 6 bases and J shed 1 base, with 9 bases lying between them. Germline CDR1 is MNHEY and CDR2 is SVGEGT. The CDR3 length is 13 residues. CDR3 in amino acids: CASSPGQNTEAFF. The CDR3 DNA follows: TGTGCCAGCAGCCCGGGACAGAACACTGAAGCTTTCTTT.

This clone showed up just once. The CDR3 reads CASSIVNRDRKDYGYTF. The CDR3 bases are TGTGCCAGTAGTATAGTAAACCGGGACAGGAAAGACTATGGCTACACCTTC. The chain links TRBV19 to TRBJ1-2, with 8 positions matching TRBD1. The CDR3 has 17 residues. CDR1 and CDR2 from the germline V gene are LNHDA and SQIVND (reference sequence). The J segment lost 3 bases and the V segment lost 1 base, leaving 10 bases of the junction unmatched.

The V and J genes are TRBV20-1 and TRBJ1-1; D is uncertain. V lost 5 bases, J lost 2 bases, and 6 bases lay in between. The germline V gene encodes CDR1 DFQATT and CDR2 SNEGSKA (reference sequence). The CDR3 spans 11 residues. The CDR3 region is CSALINTEAFF. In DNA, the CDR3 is TGCAGTGCTCTAATTAACACTGAAGCTTTCTTT.

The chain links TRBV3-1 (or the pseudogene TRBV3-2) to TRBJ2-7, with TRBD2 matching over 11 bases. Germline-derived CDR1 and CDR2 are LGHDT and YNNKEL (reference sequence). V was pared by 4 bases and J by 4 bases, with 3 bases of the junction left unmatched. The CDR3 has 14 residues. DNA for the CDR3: TGTGCCAGCAGCCTTTGGACTAGCGGGTACGAGCAGTACTTC. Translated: CASSLWTSGYEQYF.

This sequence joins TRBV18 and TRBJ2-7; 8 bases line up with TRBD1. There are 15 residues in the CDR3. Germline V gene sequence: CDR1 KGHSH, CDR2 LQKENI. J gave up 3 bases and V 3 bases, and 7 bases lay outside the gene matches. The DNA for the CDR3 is TGTGCCAGCTCACCCCAAGAGACAGGGGACTACGAGCAGTACTTC. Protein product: CASSPQETGDYEQYF. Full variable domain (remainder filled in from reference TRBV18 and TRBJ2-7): NAGVMQNPRHLVRRRGQEARLRCSPMKGHSHVYWYRQLPEEGLKFMVYLQKENIIDESGMPKERFSAEFPKEGPSILRIQQVVRGDSAAYFCASSPQETGDYEQYFGPGTRLTVT.

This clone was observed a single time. CDR3 nucleotide sequence: TGTGCCAGCTCACCACTGGGAGGGACCGGGGAGCTGTTTTTT. Protein sequence: CASSPLGGTGELFF. The rearrangement joins TRBV18 to TRBJ2-2; TRBD2 agrees at 7 bases. The J segment lost 5 bases and the V segment lost 1 base, leaving 1 base of the junction unmatched. The germline V gene has CDR1 KGHSH and CDR2 LQKENI. The CDR3 runs to 14 residues.

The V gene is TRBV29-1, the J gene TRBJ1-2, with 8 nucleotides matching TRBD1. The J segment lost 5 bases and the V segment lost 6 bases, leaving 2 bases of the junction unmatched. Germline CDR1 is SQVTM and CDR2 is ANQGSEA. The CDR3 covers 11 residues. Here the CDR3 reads CSVRTGYGYTF. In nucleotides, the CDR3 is TGCAGCGTCCGGACAGGGTATGGCTACACCTTC. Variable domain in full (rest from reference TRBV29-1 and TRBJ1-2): SAVISQKPSRDICQRGTSLTIQCQVDSQVTMMFWYRQQPGQSLTLIATANQGSEATYESGFVIDKFPISRPNLTFSTLTVSNMSPEDSSIYLCSVRTGYGYTFGSGTRLTVV.